This TCR beta chain is from a study of T cell responses to AZD1222 COVID-19 vaccine. General observations from the study: Dominant at 160-218 and 743-854, vaccine-associated CD4 TCRs also spanned spike.

In the case of this clone: The antigen remains undetermined.

Method: immunoSEQ multiplex PCR; TCRdb's copy keeps in-frame clones and lacks some. The table shows about 120,000 clones, with about 92% occurring only once. V dropped 3 bases and J dropped 1; count of bases not matched to a gene: 8. The CDR3 has 17 residues. Germline V gene data show CDR1 as MGHRA and CDR2 as YSYEKL. Specimen: peripheral blood, collected on day 0 of AZD1222 vaccination. This TCR was recovered from an adult in good health. The chain combines TRBV4-1 with TRBJ2-3; 9 bases align to TRBD2. CDR3 nucleotides: TGCGCCAGCAGCCAGGCCCATAGCGGGGGAGGCACAGATACGCAGTATTTT. Its protein product is CASSQAHSGGGTDTQYF.